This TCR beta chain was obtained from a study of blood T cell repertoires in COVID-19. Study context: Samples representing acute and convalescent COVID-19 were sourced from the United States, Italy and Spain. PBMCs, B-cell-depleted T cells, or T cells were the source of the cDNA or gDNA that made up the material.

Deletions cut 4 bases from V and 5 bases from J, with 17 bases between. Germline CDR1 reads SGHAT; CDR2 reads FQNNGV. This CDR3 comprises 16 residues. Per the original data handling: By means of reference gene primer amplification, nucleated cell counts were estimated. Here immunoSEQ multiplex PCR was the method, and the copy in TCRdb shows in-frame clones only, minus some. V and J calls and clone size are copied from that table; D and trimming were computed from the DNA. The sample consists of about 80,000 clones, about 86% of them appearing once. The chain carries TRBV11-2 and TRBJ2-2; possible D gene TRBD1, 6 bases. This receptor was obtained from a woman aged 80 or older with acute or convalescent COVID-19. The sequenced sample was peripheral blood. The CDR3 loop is CASSSAHREPTGELFF. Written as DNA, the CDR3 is TGTGCCAGCAGCTCCGCTCACAGGGAACCTACCGGGGAGCTGTTTTTT.